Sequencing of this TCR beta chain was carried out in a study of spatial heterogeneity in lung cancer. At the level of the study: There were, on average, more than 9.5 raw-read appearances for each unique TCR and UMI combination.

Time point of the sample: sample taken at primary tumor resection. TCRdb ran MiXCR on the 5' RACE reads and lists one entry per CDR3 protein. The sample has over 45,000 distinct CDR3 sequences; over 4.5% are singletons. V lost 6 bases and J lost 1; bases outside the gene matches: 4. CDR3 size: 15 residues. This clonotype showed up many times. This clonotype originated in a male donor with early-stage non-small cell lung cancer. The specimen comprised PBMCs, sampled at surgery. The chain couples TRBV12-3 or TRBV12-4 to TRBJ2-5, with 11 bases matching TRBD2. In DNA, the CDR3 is TGTGCCAGCAGCCGGACTAGCGGGTCCCAAGAGACCCAGTACTTC. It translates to CASSRTSGSQETQYF.